The subject of this entry is one TCR beta chain. Its antigen remains unidentified. No per-base quality is available; no much larger clone lies one base away. The immunoSEQ Assay was the method used to sequence TCRbeta CDR3 regions. After extraction, genomic DNA underwent amplification by bias-controlled multiplex PCR, followed by high-throughput sequencing. The authors processed their data as follows. To quantify the absolute abundance of every unique TCRbeta CDR3 region, sequences were collapsed and filtered. Usable DNA was measured by amplifying reference genes present in all nucleated cells, and TCRbeta template counts were normalized to that usable DNA to estimate T cell fraction. Repertoire TCRs were annotated as SARS-CoV-2-specific by exact matching of V gene, CDR3 amino acid sequence and J gene to a known reactive TCR set. The reference SARS-CoV-2 TCR set came from MIRA and was filtered for enrichment in COVID-19-positive ImmuneCODE repertoires, removing public or cross-reactive TCRs. Using the MIRA antigens, annotated TCRs were further analysed by specific ORF or by position within an ORF. Breadth was defined as the number of annotated unique rearrangements divided by the total number of unique productive rearrangements, and depth was defined as the summed frequency of the annotated unique rearrangements. TCR breadth was compared between groups using two-sided Wilcoxon rank-sum tests. Entries here come from immuneACCESS through TCRdb and include only in-frame sequences with V and J called. Some clones fail to appear in such tables; in the studies checked, an unresolved V gene covers under half of the shortfall, and the cause of the remainder is unknown. That table supplies the V and J calls and clone size; D and trimming were determined from the DNA. For this sample the table gives roughly 330,000 clones, of which about 90% were detected only once. Around 5.5% of the sample is taken by the ten largest.

This entry belongs to a study of Ad26.COV2.S vaccination and SARS-CoV-2 variants (dated by TCRdb to the early 2020s). Regarding the research as a whole: Donors in the vaccine arm were drawn from COV1001, a multicentre, randomized, double-blind, placebo-controlled phase I-IIa trial testing Ad26.COV2.S in healthy adults. Ad26.COV2.S was administered intramuscularly at a dose of 5x10^10 or 1x10^11 viral particles, either as one shot or as two shots given 56 days apart. Sequencing of the TCRbeta repertoire served to evaluate the specificity and breadth of SARS-CoV-2-reactive T cell receptors following Ad26.COV2.S vaccination. A total of 32 samples were included in the TCR-sequenced set, comprising 19 Ad26.COV2.S vaccine recipients, 5 placebo recipients and 8 SARS-CoV-2 convalescent individuals. Trial participants were randomized into five groups of five: low-dose or high-dose Ad26.COV2.S given once or twice, or placebo on both occasions. Blinding of investigators to trial group allocation was maintained during experiments and outcome assessment.

V lost 7 bases and J lost 3 bases, and the count of bases not matched to a germline gene is 5. CDR1 and CDR2 were assigned from the germline V gene as SNHLY and FYNNEI. The CDR3, cysteine through phenylalanine, is 15 amino acids long. The retained sequence is limited to the CDR3, 45 bases, with the frame set at the first base. Beyond this particular receptor, the publication reports: Comparing responses between vaccine doses or regimens was not something the study was powered to do. Ad26.COV2.S recipients had higher spike-specific TCR breadth than placebo recipients (P = 0.0014). Comparable non-spike TCR breadth was observed between vaccine and placebo recipients, consistent with only spike being contained in the vaccine. The authors noted that the TCR breadth and depth analyses may have underestimated total T cell responses. After vaccination, spike-specific CD8+ and CD4+ T cell responses were reported to show substantial breadth.

The treatment or condition label for this specimen denotes: roughly 20 received Ad26.COV2.S at low or high dose, single or two shots; five or six received placebo; per-sample allocation not given. Repertoires of vaccine and placebo recipients were sequenced from samples taken on day 63 after the first injection. Cohort 1b enrolled roughly 25 adults aged 18-55 years at a single site in Boston, USA, between 29 July and 7 August 2020. As a vaccine, Ad26.COV2.S was a replication-incompetent adenovirus type 26 vector that expressed a prefusion-stabilized SARS-CoV-2 spike protein derived from the original Wuhan strain.

The specimen comprised peripheral blood, sampled in a trial of Ad26.COV2.S vaccine versus placebo. This TCR derives from a person between 18 and 60 years old who received the Ad26.COV2.S COVID-19 vaccine or a placebo. The V and J genes are TRBV2 and TRBJ1-6; 8 bases in the middle match TRBD1. DNA sequence: TGTGCCAGCAACGTCGACAGGGGCTATAATTCACCCCTCCACTTT. It translates to CASNVDRGYNSPLHF.